This paragraph reports one TCR beta chain. The antigen remains unidentified. This table comes from immunoSEQ multiplex PCR, and its TCRdb copy is limited to in-frame clones, with some not included. Of approximately 150,000 clones in the sample, roughly 93% were seen once. The CDR3 spans 17 residues. Per the germline V gene, CDR1 is LGHNT and CDR2 is FRNRAP. Trimming took off 2 bases at V and 5 bases at J, with 21 bases between the two ends. It was second doses at about 4 or about 12 weeks that were pooled. These data originate in a study of T cell responses to AZD1222 COVID-19 vaccine. The study, taken as a whole, reports: Two doses of AZD1222 preceded a rise in Spike-specific TCR breadth and depth. The study sampled repertoires only after the peak T cell response. Epitopes outside B.1.351 and B.1.1.7 mutated regions reportedly drew nearly half of spike TCRs.

This chain uses TRBV12-5 with TRBJ1-1; D is perhaps TRBD1 (5 bases). The material sequenced was peripheral blood, taken 28 days after the second AZD1222 dose. This clonotype originated in an adult who received the AZD1222 COVID-19 vaccine. The CDR3 here is CASGLSWATTRGTEAFF. The CDR3 DNA sequence: TGTGCTAGTGGTTTGTCATGGGCCACAACACGGGGGACTGAAGCTTTCTTT.